The 32 T cell receptor beta chains below all came from one sample that was sequenced in a study of PD-L1 blockade in urothelial cancer. Sequencing was performed with immunoSEQ multiplex PCR; in TCRdb, only in-frame clones are kept and a portion is missing. The sample holds 130,000 or so clones, roughly 83% seen once. Time point: pretreatment peripheral blood. The input for sequencing was PBMCs, taken around atezolizumab (anti-PD-L1) treatment. Receptors originate from a man aged 50 to 59 with urothelial cancer.

The chain uses TRBV18 and TRBJ1-2, with no clear D. V lost 8 bases and J lost 7, with 20 bases in between. The length of the CDR3 is 14 residues. Germline V gene data show CDR1 as KGHSH and CDR2 as LQKENI. CDR3 sequence: CASHSQRGLSGYTF. The CDR3 region has the DNA TGTGCCAGCCATTCACAACGGGGTTTGAGTGGCTACACCTTC.

The table lists this clone with a count of one. V is TRBV6-5 and J is TRBJ1-5; D is unclear. This CDR3 contains 15 residues. Germline CDR1 is MNHEY and CDR2 is SVGAGI. The germline V and J ends were trimmed by 6 bases and 5 bases, with 17 bases remaining between them. Here the CDR3 reads CASSPRPTGDQPQHF. The CDR3 bases are TGTGCCAGCAGCCCCCGGCCCACCGGGGATCAGCCCCAGCATTTT.

The rearrangement uses TRBV19 and TRBJ2-3, with 12 bases fitting TRBD2. The CDR3 runs to 15 residues. CDR1 and CDR2 from the germline V gene are LNHDA and SQIVND (reference sequence). Germline trimming cut 7 bases from V and 5 bases from J; bases unmatched to any gene: 7. The CDR3 DNA reads TGTGCCAGTACCCTGACTAGCGGGAGCTTAGATACGCAGTATTTT. This encodes CASTLTSGSLDTQYF.

The rearrangement links TRBV10-3 to TRBJ1-5; 7 nucleotides line up with TRBD1. After removal of 3 bases from V and 7 bases from J, the junction contained 6 bases not matched to a gene. Germline V CDR1 and CDR2: ENHRY, SYGVKD. This CDR3 region has 14 residues. CDR3 region: CAISEEGGRQPQHF. In DNA, the CDR3 is TGTGCCATCAGTGAAGAAGGGGGCCGGCAGCCCCAGCATTTT.

V usage is TRBV9 and J usage is TRBJ2-1; TRBD2 might be the D (6 bases). V lost 3 bases and J lost 6, with 13 bases in between. The germline gives CDR1 SGDLS, CDR2 YYNGEE. This CDR3 comprises 14 residues. CDR3 sequence: CASSGDSGLNEQFF. DNA of the CDR3: TGTGCCAGCAGCGGGGACTCGGGCCTCAATGAGCAGTTCTTC.

This sequence joins TRBV7-2 and TRBJ1-1, with D possibly TRBD1 on 6 matching bases. CDR1 is SGHTA, CDR2 FQGNSA, per germline. The CDR3 loop spans 17 amino acids. V lost 7 bases and J lost 0, with 21 bases in between. The CDR3, as DNA: TGTGCCAGCACCGAGAGGGTAGCTCGGACAGTGAACACTGAAGCTTTCTTT. Translation: CASTERVARTVNTEAFF.

The genes are TRBV9 and TRBJ2-3; D is undetermined. Germline CDR1 and CDR2: SGDLS and YYNGEE. The CDR3 loop spans 12 amino acids. Between the trimmed V and J ends, which lost 4 bases and 0 bases, there was a span of 3 bases. The CDR3 here is CASSPSTDTQYF. DNA for the CDR3: TGTGCCAGCAGCCCTAGCACAGATACGCAGTATTTT. The full variable domain, with the rest looked up from reference TRBV9 and TRBJ2-3, is DSGVTQTPKHLITATGQRVTLRCSPRSGDLSVYWYQQSLDQGLQFLIQYYNGEERAKGNILERFSAQQFPDLHSELNLSSLELGDSALYFCASSPSTDTQYFGPGTRLTVL.

This chain links TRBV27 with TRBJ1-1; 10 bases align to TRBD1. The CDR3 covers 14 residues. From germline, CDR1 is MNHEY and CDR2 SMNVEV (reference sequence). J gave up 0 bases and V 6 bases, and 1 base lay outside the gene matches. Written as DNA, the CDR3 is TGTGCCAGCAGGGACAGGGGGTTGAACACTGAAGCTTTCTTT. Translating gives CASRDRGLNTEAFF.

The chain joins TRBV15 to TRBJ1-1, with D possibly matching TRBD1 (5 bases). The CDR3 contains 15 residues. Trimming removed 1 base at V and 4 bases at J, with 13 bases between. Germline-derived CDR1 and CDR2 are LNHNV and YYDKDF (reference sequence). The CDR3 DNA sequence: TGTGCCACCAGCAGAGGGGCGGGGGACGCCACTGAAGCTTTCTTT. This sequence encodes CATSRGAGDATEAFF.

The V gene is TRBV19, the J gene TRBJ1-1, with 8 positions matching TRBD1. The V gene end was trimmed by 5 bases and the J gene end by 9 bases; junction bases not matched to a gene: 8. Germline CDR1 reads LNHDA; CDR2 reads SQIVND (reference sequence). CDR3 length equals 13 residues. CDR3 sequence reads: CASSDAGTGKAFF. CDR3 sequence (DNA): TGTGCCAGTAGTGACGCCGGGACAGGTAAAGCTTTCTTT.

The chain links TRBV7-2 to TRBJ1-2; 9 bases fit TRBD1. J lost 4 bases, V lost 1 base, and 7 bases had no gene match. The germline V gene encodes CDR1 SGHTA and CDR2 FQGNSA. The CDR3 runs 16 residues. The CDR3 DNA follows: TGTGCCAGCAGCTTAGAAGGGACAGGGAGAGCCTATGGCTACACCTTC. It is translated as CASSLEGTGRAYGYTF.

Comments on this clone: One end of the junction does not line up with germline, which may come from a read error. V gene TRBV7-3 combines with J gene TRBJ2-5; D might be TRBD2 (6 bases). The germline V gene has CDR1 SGHTA and CDR2 FQGTGA. The CDR3 loop spans 14 amino acids. The CDR3 reads CASSLTSGAETQYF. CDR3 bases: TGTGCCAGCAGCCTAACGTCGGGAGCAGAGACCCAGTACTTC.

V and J are TRBV5-1 and TRBJ2-3, with 9 nucleotides matching TRBD2. V lost 4 bases and J lost 0; bases outside the gene matches: 9. Germline loops: CDR1 SGHRS, CDR2 YFSETQ. This CDR3 contains 17 residues. CDR3 protein: CASSPQPSGKSTDTQYF. The DNA of the CDR3 is TGCGCCAGCAGCCCGCAACCTAGCGGGAAAAGCACAGATACGCAGTATTTT. The variable domain in full, with the rest retrieved from reference TRBV5-1 and TRBJ2-3, is KAGVTQTPRYLIKTRGQQVTLSCSPISGHRSVSWYQQTPGQGLQFLFEYFSETQRNKGNFPGRFSGRQFSNSRSEMNVSTLELGDSALYLCASSPQPSGKSTDTQYFGPGTRLTVL.

J is TRBJ2-7 and V is TRBV6-5, with TRBD2 identical over 7 bases. Trimming at V came to 2 bases and at J to 4 bases, leaving 11 bases not matched to a gene. This CDR3 spans 16 amino acids. Germline lookup yields CDR1 MNHEY and CDR2 SVGAGI. The CDR3 DNA reads as TGTGCCAGCAGTTACCGAGTGGGCGGGAGAGGGTACGAGCAGTACTTC. This sequence encodes CASSYRVGGRGYEQYF.

This clone appeared a single time. The chain couples TRBV14 to TRBJ1-1; tentative D call: TRBD1 (5 bases). Trimming cost V 1 base and J 3 bases, with 9 bases left between them. This CDR3 has 14 amino acids. Germline V gene sequence: CDR1 SGHDN, CDR2 FVKESK. DNA of the CDR3: TGTGCCAGCAGCCAAGGGGGCGCGTACACTGAAGCTTTCTTT. This sequence encodes CASSQGGAYTEAFF.

This clone was recorded only once. The chain joins TRBV5-5 to TRBJ2-1; D might be TRBD2 (6 bases). The CDR3 extends over 15 amino acids. Looked up from germline, CDR1 is SGHKS and CDR2 is YYEKEE (reference sequence). V was clipped by 4 bases and J by 4 bases, with 15 bases between them. The CDR3 sequence is CASSRDAGPYNEQFF. In DNA form, the CDR3 reads TGTGCCAGCAGCCGCGATGCGGGACCATACAATGAGCAGTTCTTC.

The chain is built from TRBV7-2 and TRBJ2-1; 7 bases map to TRBD1. Germline CDR1 SGHTA, CDR2 FQGNSA. V lost 2 bases and J lost 3; bases outside the gene matches: 4. This CDR3 comprises 15 residues. CDR3 sequence reads: CASSLPGQVYNEQFF. DNA of the CDR3: TGTGCCAGCAGCTTACCAGGACAGGTCTACAATGAGCAGTTCTTC.

The chain employs TRBV2 and TRBJ1-5, with D uncertain. Germline CDR1 reads SNHLY; CDR2 reads FYNNEI. CDR3 length: 14 residues. V was clipped by 4 bases and J by 0 bases, with 7 bases between them. CDR3 in amino acids: CASSAGYSNQPQHF. CDR3 coding DNA: TGTGCCAGCAGTGCAGGTTATAGCAATCAGCCCCAGCATTTT.

The rearrangement joins TRBV5-1 to TRBJ1-3; perhaps TRBD1 as D (6 bases). The CDR3 is 14 amino acids. CDR1 and CDR2 (germline): SGHRS, YFSETQ. The V end was cut by 4 bases, the J end by 2 bases, with 10 bases between. CDR3 sequence: CASSAGTTGNTIYF. CDR3 sequence (DNA): TGCGCCAGCAGCGCCGGGACAACTGGAAACACCATATATTTT.

The chain couples TRBV6-1 to TRBJ1-2; the match to TRBD1 covers 9 bases. Germline CDR1 and CDR2: MNHNS and SASEGT. There are 13 residues in the CDR3. J gave up 5 bases and V 4 bases, and 2 bases lay outside the gene matches. CDR3 sequence (DNA): TGTGCCAGCAGTGCTGGACAGGGGTATGGCTACACCTTC. It translates to CASSAGQGYGYTF.

The V gene is TRBV5-1, the J gene TRBJ2-7; no clear D. This CDR3 spans 15 amino acids. Trimming pared 0 bases from V and 7 bases from J, leaving 17 bases between. Germline lookup yields CDR1 SGHRS and CDR2 YFSETQ. The CDR3 bases are TGCGCCAGCAGCTTGGAGTCGGAGCTGCTGGTGGAGCAGTACTTC. Its protein product is CASSLESELLVEQYF.

The chain links TRBV10-3 to TRBJ1-1; D is possibly TRBD1 (6 bases). In germline, CDR1 is ENHRY, CDR2 SYGVKD. V was shortened by 8 bases and J by 5 bases, with 12 bases between the two germline ends. CDR3 size: 12 residues. In nucleotides, the CDR3 is TGTGCCATCGGCCCACAGGGTACTGAAGCTTTCTTT. It translates to CAIGPQGTEAFF.

This chain uses TRBV6-6 with TRBJ2-7; TRBD1 aligns across 9 bases. This CDR3 spans 14 amino acids. CDR1 is MNHNY, CDR2 SVGAGI, per germline (reference sequence). With 0 bases clipped from V and 4 bases from J, the junction kept 1 base outside the gene matches. For the CDR3, the DNA is TGTGCCAGCAGTTACTCGGGGACAGGGTACGAGCAGTACTTC. Protein sequence: CASSYSGTGYEQYF.

The chain employs TRBV7-8 and TRBJ2-7, with D perhaps TRBD2 (5 bases). V lost 1 base to trimming and J lost 6 bases, with 19 bases between them. The CDR3 contains 16 residues. Germline V gene lookup returns CDR1 SGHVS and CDR2 FQNEAQ. CDR3 loop: CASSLEIERLEGEQYF. The CDR3 nucleotides read TGTGCCAGCAGCTTAGAGATCGAGAGACTCGAGGGCGAGCAGTACTTC.

V usage is TRBV7-2 and J usage is TRBJ2-2; the D is unclear. Trimming pared 5 bases from V and 3 bases from J, leaving 10 bases between. Germline V gene lookup returns CDR1 SGHTA and CDR2 FQGNSA. CDR3 length equals 14 residues. The CDR3 loop is CASSQPQDTGELFF. The CDR3 DNA sequence: TGTGCCAGCAGCCAACCTCAGGACACCGGGGAGCTGTTTTTT.

The chain joins TRBV5-1 to TRBJ1-5; the D is unclear. The CDR3 is 13 amino acids. V was cut by 0 bases and J by 4 bases, with 5 bases left in between. Germline loops: CDR1 SGHRS, CDR2 YFSETQ. The CDR3 is CASSLDENQPQHF. CDR3 nucleotides: TGCGCCAGCAGCTTGGATGAGAATCAGCCCCAGCATTTT.

The V and J genes are TRBV5-1 and TRBJ2-2, with TRBD1 matching over 9 bases. Looked up from germline, CDR1 is SGHRS and CDR2 is YFSETQ. This CDR3 contains 15 residues. The trim removed 5 bases at V and 7 bases at J, leaving 9 bases unmatched. CDR3 nucleotide sequence: TGCGCCAGCAGTTACAGGGGGCGGTCCGGCGGGGAGCTGTTTTTT. This gives the protein CASSYRGRSGGELFF.

This clone was counted only a few times. The J gene is TRBJ1-6, the V gene TRBV4-1; tentative D call: TRBD1 (5 bases). Germline assignment: CDR1 MGHRA and CDR2 YSYEKL. V gave up 1 base and J gave up 7 bases, with 14 bases separating them. This CDR3 is built from 16 residues. This CDR3 reads CASSQARQGLNSPLHF. In DNA, the CDR3 is TGCGCCAGCAGCCAAGCCCGGCAGGGTCTGAATTCACCCCTCCACTTT.

This chain links TRBV19 with TRBJ1-5; 7 nucleotides match TRBD1. The J segment lost 4 bases and the V segment lost 6 bases, leaving 0 bases of the junction unmatched. The germline gives CDR1 LNHDA, CDR2 SQIVND (reference sequence). The CDR3 has 12 amino acids. CDR3: CASRDRNQPQHF. In DNA form, the CDR3 reads TGTGCCAGTAGGGACAGGAATCAGCCCCAGCATTTT.

The chain links TRBV18 to TRBJ2-1; TRBD2 matches at 13 bases. The V and J ends lost 2 bases and 6 bases, in that order; junction bases with no gene match: 10. The CDR3 runs 18 residues. CDR1 and CDR2 (germline): KGHSH, LQKENI. CDR3 loop: CASSPKGTSGVKGNEQFF. In DNA, the CDR3 is TGTGCCAGCTCACCAAAGGGGACTAGCGGGGTCAAGGGCAATGAGCAGTTCTTC.

The chain combines TRBV2 with TRBJ2-3; 7 nucleotides align to TRBD1. The length of the CDR3 is 14 residues. Germline values: CDR1 SNHLY, CDR2 FYNNEI. J gave up 0 bases and V 5 bases, and 2 bases lay outside the gene matches. CDR3 bases: TGTGCCAGCAGTAGGGACAGAAGCACAGATACGCAGTATTTT. It yields the protein CASSRDRSTDTQYF.

The rearrangement joins TRBV5-1 to TRBJ2-7; possibly TRBD2 for D (6 bases). CDR3 length equals 16 residues. V dropped 0 bases and J dropped 6 bases, with 19 bases sitting between them. Per the germline V gene, CDR1 is SGHRS and CDR2 is YFSETQ. The CDR3 DNA is TGCGCCAGCAGCTTGGAGGTGGTAGCGGCCCTTTCCGAGCAGTACTTC. Translation: CASSLEVVAALSEQYF.